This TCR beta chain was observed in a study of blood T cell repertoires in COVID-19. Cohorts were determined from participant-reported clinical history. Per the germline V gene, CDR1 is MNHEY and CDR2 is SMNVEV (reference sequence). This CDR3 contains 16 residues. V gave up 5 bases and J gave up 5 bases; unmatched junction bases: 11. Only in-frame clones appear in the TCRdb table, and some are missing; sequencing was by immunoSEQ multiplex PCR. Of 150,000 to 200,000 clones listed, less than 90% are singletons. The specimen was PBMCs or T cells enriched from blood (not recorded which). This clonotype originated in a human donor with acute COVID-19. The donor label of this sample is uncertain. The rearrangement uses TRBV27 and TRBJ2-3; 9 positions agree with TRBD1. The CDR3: CASSRKQGAQGDTQYF. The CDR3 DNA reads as TGTGCCAGCAGTCGCAAACAGGGGGCGCAGGGAGATACGCAGTATTTT.